The T cell receptor (beta chain) described here comes from a study of blood T cell repertoires in COVID-19. Overall study context: Samples representing acute and convalescent COVID-19 were sourced from the United States, Italy and Spain. T cells, B-cell-depleted T cells, or PBMCs provided the cDNA or gDNA that served as material.

In the authors' methods: From reference gene primer amplification, estimates of nucleated cell counts were derived. Clones were read by immunoSEQ multiplex PCR, and TCRdb kept only the in-frame ones, dropping some. For V, J and clone size, that table is used; D and trimming come from the DNA. The data contain some 150,000 clones, 80% of them singletons. Trimming took 0 bases from V and 0 from J, leaving 8 bases between them. The CDR3 runs to 15 residues. The germline V gene has CDR1 MNHEY and CDR2 SVGEGT. V and J are TRBV6-2 or TRBV6-3 and TRBJ2-5; TRBD2 is a possible D gene (5 bases). This receptor was identified in a man in his 60s with acute or convalescent COVID-19. The specimen sequenced was peripheral blood. The CDR3 spells CASSYSTADQETQYF. For the CDR3, the DNA is TGTGCCAGCAGTTACTCCACAGCGGACCAAGAGACCCAGTACTTC.